This is a list of T cell receptor beta chains from one sample in a study of blood T cell repertoires in COVID-19. Sequencing was performed with immunoSEQ multiplex PCR; in TCRdb, only in-frame clones are kept and a portion is missing. Of 100,000 to 150,000 clones listed, around nine tenths were seen once; the top ten hold roughly an eighth. The specimen was peripheral blood. These receptors all stem from a woman between 65 and 79 years old with COVID-19, enrolled during active disease. Each CDR3 is given with its conserved first and last residue. A D gene is named only where the DNA matches it firmly. A clone size is listed for some rows: how often the clone was seen (once, few, many), or a class if it is expanded.

D	V	J	size	DNA	CDR3
-	TRBV12-3/TRBV12-4	TRBJ2-1	few	TGTGCCAGCCAGCAGGCTCATGAGCAGTTCTTC	CASQQAHEQFF
-	TRBV6-5	TRBJ1-1	-	TGTGCCAGCAGTTACGATGTCCCGGGCACTGAAGCTTTCTTT	CASSYDVPGTEAFF
TRBD2	TRBV7-9	TRBJ2-7	-	TGTGCCAGCAGCTTTAGCGGGAGCTCCTACGAGCAGTACTTC	CASSFSGSSYEQYF
TRBD1	TRBV7-7	TRBJ2-2	-	TGTGCCAGCAGCTCTGGGACAGGTGCGAACACCGGGGAGCTGTTTTTT	CASSSGTGANTGELFF
TRBD1	TRBV28	TRBJ1-1	-	TGTGCCAGCAGTTCCGAGGGGGCTAGGAAGGGCACTGAAGCTTTCTTT	CASSSEGARKGTEAFF
-	TRBV27	TRBJ2-2	-	TGTGCCAGCAGTTTAACCCGGTATGAGACCGGGGAGCTGTTTTTT	CASSLTRYETGELFF
-	TRBV5-5	TRBJ1-6	-	TGTGCCAGCAGACATTCGGGGACAATAAGTAATTCACCCCTCCACTTT	CASRHSGTISNSPLHF
TRBD2	TRBV2	TRBJ2-3	-	TGTGCCAGCAGTAGGGGGCTAGCGGGAAACACAGATACGCAGTATTTT	CASSRGLAGNTDTQYF
-	TRBV28	TRBJ1-1	-	TGTGCCAGCACCCAAACACCCTTCAACACTGAAGCTTTCTTT	CASTQTPFNTEAFF
TRBD1	TRBV20-1	TRBJ2-7	once	TGCAGTGCTAGTACCGGGACAGCAACCTACGAGCAGTACTTC	CSASTGTATYEQYF
TRBD2	TRBV28	TRBJ2-3	-	TGTGCCAGCAGTTTGACTAGCGGATACACAGATACGCAGTATTTT	CASSLTSGYTDTQYF
TRBD1	TRBV7-9	TRBJ2-5	-	TGTGCCAGCAGCTCCGGGACAGGGTTGGAGACCCAGTACTTC	CASSSGTGLETQYF
TRBD1	TRBV6-5	TRBJ1-2	few	TGTGCCAGCAGCGAGAGACAGGGCTACGGCTACACCTTC	CASSERQGYGYTF
-	TRBV5-4	TRBJ1-1	-	TGTGCCAGCAGCCAAGACGGAGCTAACACTGAAGCTTTCTTT	CASSQDGANTEAFF
TRBD1	TRBV4-1	TRBJ1-1	-	TGCGCCAGCAGCCAAGGGGGAAGGGGGCTGAACACTGAAGCTTTCTTT	CASSQGGRGLNTEAFF
-	TRBV7-9	TRBJ1-5	once	TGTGCCAGCAGCCAGAACAGGGAACAGCCCCAGCATTTT	CASSQNREQPQHF
-	TRBV10-3	TRBJ2-6	-	TGTGCCATCAGTGGTGAGGGGGTCGGGGCCAACGTCCTGACTTTC	CAISGEGVGANVLTF
-	TRBV2	TRBJ1-2	-	TGTGCCAGCAGGGATGGAGGGGACTATGGCTACACCTTC	CASRDGGDYGYTF
TRBD2	TRBV7-3	TRBJ2-1	-	TGTGCCAGCAGCTTGGCGGGGGAATACAATGAGCAGTTCTTC	CASSLAGEYNEQFF
-	TRBV7-9	TRBJ2-7	-	TGTGCCAGCAGCCCCCCTCGTCGGGCAGGGATCTACGAGCAGTACTTC	CASSPPRRAGIYEQYF
TRBD2	TRBV24-1	TRBJ2-2	-	TGTGCCGTACAAAGCGGGGGCAACACCGGGGAGCTGTTTTTT	CAVQSGGNTGELFF